This T cell receptor (beta chain) was captured by sequencing in a study of T cell repertoires in cytomegalovirus infection. Turning to the study itself: Indications came from public TCR beta signatures; they pointed to CMV infection and to a matching HLA type.

TCRdb re-called the reads with MiXCR, one entry per CDR3 protein. The sample has approximately 990,000 distinct CDR3 sequences, 30% to 40% seen once. Germline V gene lookup returns CDR1 SGHVS and CDR2 FQNEAQ. There are 13 residues in the CDR3. Trimming removed 5 bases at V and 0 bases at J, with 7 bases between. This clonotype was seen repeatedly, ten times or more. The antigen remains undetermined. The V call is TRBV7-8, the J call TRBJ1-2; no clear D gene. Specimen: cultured CD8+ T cells from PBMCs, collected from culture after CMV antigen stimulation. The receptor comes from a human donor in good health (CMV status not recorded). Some clones in this sample may be carry-over from other donors' samples. CDR3 nucleotide sequence: TGTGCCAGCAGCCCGGCTGCTAACTATGGCTACACCTTC. Translated: CASSPAANYGYTF.